A single sample is the source of the 15 T cell receptor beta chains below, sequenced in a study of technical replicates of blood from a handful of donors. Assay: immunoSEQ multiplex PCR; the TCRdb copy retains only in-frame clones and omits some. Of 78,000 or so clones listed, roughly 91% are singletons. The sequencing sample was made of T cells isolated from PBMCs. These receptor sequences come from a human donor in good health. Some clones in this sample may be carry-over from other donors' samples.

The gene calls are TRBV15 and TRBJ2-7; the match to TRBD1 covers 7 bases. This CDR3 comprises 13 residues. Germline V gives CDR1 LNHNV, CDR2 YYDKDF (reference sequence). V gave up 3 bases and J gave up 7 bases; unmatched junction bases: 6. CDR3 nucleotide sequence: TGTGCCACCAGCAGGGGCGACAGGGTAGAGCAGTACTTC. Its translation: CATSRGDRVEQYF.

V and J are TRBV19 and TRBJ2-2; D perhaps matches TRBD1 (5 bases). This CDR3 has 14 amino acids. V lost 7 bases and J lost 3, with 12 bases in between. Germline lookup yields CDR1 LNHDA and CDR2 SQIVND (reference sequence). Here the CDR3 reads CASTLGVDTGELFF. The CDR3 nucleotides are TGTGCCAGTACCCTAGGGGTGGACACCGGGGAGCTGTTTTTT.

The chain combines TRBV6-4 with TRBJ2-1, with D perhaps TRBD2 (7 bases). The CDR3 has 15 amino acids. Trimming shortened V by 2 bases and J by 9 bases, and 17 bases separated the two germline ends. CDR1 is MRHNA and CDR2 is SNTAGT in the germline V gene. Here the CDR3 reads CASSDGQARGAEQFF. CDR3 nucleotide sequence: TGTGCCAGCAGTGACGGTCAGGCACGGGGGGCTGAGCAGTTCTTC.

The chain has TRBV28 and TRBJ2-7; 10 positions match TRBD1. V was pared by 5 bases and J by 6 bases, with 10 bases of the junction left unmatched. CDR1 MDHEN and CDR2 SYDVKM come from the germline V gene. The CDR3 sequence is 15 residues long. This CDR3 reads CASSGWDRGYIEQYF. CDR3 bases: TGTGCCAGCAGTGGCTGGGACAGGGGTTACATCGAGCAGTACTTC.

The table lists this clone with a count of one. CDR3 bases: TGTGCCAGCAGACGATTACAGGGGAATCATGGCTACACCTTC. Its protein is CASRRLQGNHGYTF. This chain links TRBV7-9 with TRBJ1-2; 7 bases agree with TRBD1. Trimming took 6 bases from V and 6 from J; bases not matched to a gene: 10. Germline CDR1 and CDR2: SEHNR and FQNEAQ (reference sequence). The CDR3 spans 14 residues.

The chain's CDR3 is CAIRGQGRTGELFF. DNA of the CDR3: TGTGCCATCAGAGGACAGGGGAGAACCGGGGAGCTGTTTTTT. The chain joins TRBV10-3 to TRBJ2-2; 9 bases match TRBD1. CDR1 ENHRY and CDR2 SYGVKD come from the germline V gene. This CDR3 comprises 14 residues. J lost 5 bases, V lost 6 bases, and 4 bases had no gene match.

Here the CDR3 DNA reads TGTGCCTGGAGTGGGGGGCCCTTCGGCACCGGGGAGCTGTTTTTT. It translates to CAWSGGPFGTGELFF. The chain links TRBV30 to TRBJ2-2; a possible D gene is TRBD1 (6 bases). CDR1 and CDR2 from the germline V gene are GTSNPN and SVGIG (reference sequence). Trimming shortened V by 1 base and J by 4 bases, and 13 bases separated the two germline ends. The CDR3 is 15 residues long.

The chain combines TRBV5-1 with TRBJ2-1; 10 bases fit TRBD1. The CDR3 runs to 14 residues. CDR1 is SGHRS and CDR2 is YFSETQ in the germline V gene. The junction had 6 bases not matched to a gene; V was cut back by 2 bases and J by 10 bases. DNA for the CDR3: TGCGCCAGCAGCTTTTGGGACAGGGGTAAGGAGCAGTTCTTC. Translated: CASSFWDRGKEQFF.

This rearrangement joins TRBV27 to TRBJ2-5; TRBD1 matches at 7 bases. V shed 2 bases and J 5 bases; nucleotides not matched to a gene: 11. This CDR3 has 16 amino acids. Germline values: CDR1 MNHEY, CDR2 SMNVEV (reference sequence). This CDR3 is CASSLRRTGTRETQYF. The CDR3 region has the DNA TGTGCCAGCAGTTTAAGGAGGACAGGCACACGGGAGACCCAGTACTTC.

The chain is built from TRBV6-5 and TRBJ2-1; 7 bases agree with TRBD2. Germline V CDR1 and CDR2: MNHEY, SVGAGI. The CDR3 runs to 15 residues. J gave up 6 bases and V 7 bases, and 12 bases lay outside the gene matches. This CDR3 is CASTPSGLGVNEQFF. The CDR3 region has the DNA TGTGCCAGCACCCCATCCGGACTAGGCGTCAATGAGCAGTTCTTC.

The genes are TRBV28 and TRBJ1-1, with D unclear. The CDR3 spans 16 residues. The V gene lost 3 bases and the J gene lost 5 bases, with 19 bases spanning the gap. The germline CDR1 and CDR2 sequences are MDHEN and SYDVKM. The CDR3 DNA follows: TGTGCCAGCAGTTTTGAAGGGTTGTGGGGAGGGACTGAAGCTTTCTTT. This sequence encodes CASSFEGLWGGTEAFF.

The chain carries TRBV19 and TRBJ1-2; 8 nucleotides match TRBD1. The CDR3 has 14 amino acids. Trimming removed 6 bases from V and 8 bases from J; junction bases left unmatched: 11. Germline loops: CDR1 LNHDA, CDR2 SQIVND (reference sequence). The CDR3: CASRADRDSGGYTF. The DNA of the CDR3 is TGTGCCAGTAGAGCGGACAGGGATTCGGGAGGCTACACCTTC.

The chain uses TRBV19 and TRBJ1-3, with D possibly matching TRBD1 (6 bases). Trimming shortened V by 5 bases and J by 4 bases, and 18 bases separated the two germline ends. The CDR3 spans 16 residues. Germline CDR1 reads LNHDA; CDR2 reads SQIVND (reference sequence). Here the CDR3 reads CASSHFWGLSGNTIYF. The CDR3 coding sequence is TGTGCCAGTAGTCATTTTTGGGGGCTATCAGGAAACACCATATATTTT.

The chain combines TRBV7-2 with TRBJ2-1; 10 nucleotides line up with TRBD2. The V gene end was trimmed by 5 bases and the J gene end by 0 bases; junction bases not matched to a gene: 7. The CDR3 covers 17 residues. The germline V gene has CDR1 SGHTA and CDR2 FQGNSA. CDR3 nucleotides: TGTGCCAGCAGCATGGGACTAGCGAGACACTCCTACAATGAGCAGTTCTTC. It translates to CASSMGLARHSYNEQFF.

The chain uses TRBV2 and TRBJ2-5; TRBD2 agrees at 10 bases. The germline V gene encodes CDR1 SNHLY and CDR2 FYNNEI. V shed 3 bases and J 4 bases; nucleotides not matched to a gene: 2. This CDR3 comprises 14 residues. Here the CDR3 DNA reads TGTGCCAGCAGTGAGAGACTAGCGGGAGAGACCCAGTACTTC. This sequence encodes CASSERLAGETQYF.